Listed below are T cell receptor beta chains from one sample, sequenced in a study of cytomegalovirus exposure and HLA in healthy donors. Sequencing used immunoSEQ multiplex PCR; TCRdb keeps in-frame clones, though not all of them. There are about 140,000 clones in the sample; approximately 68% occur only once, and 3.5% to 5% lies in the top ten. The sequenced sample was PBMCs. All receptors derive from a man in his fifties or sixties in good health and CMV-seronegative. Each CDR3 is given with its conserved first and last residue. Each record gives: V gene, J gene, clone size, D gene, CDR3 DNA, CDR3 protein. A D gene is named only where the DNA matches it firmly. Part of the rows lack a size; the others show once, few, many or a class for expanded clones.

V: TRBV29-1
J: TRBJ1-3
size: few
D: .
DNA: TGCAGCGCCGCAGGACTCGGAAACACCATATATTTT
CDR3: CSAAGLGNTIYF

V: TRBV6-5
J: TRBJ2-5
size: .
D: .
DNA: TGTGCCAGCAGTTACGGGTCGGCAGGCCAAGAGACCCAGTACTTC
CDR3: CASSYGSAGQETQYF

V: TRBV6-5
J: TRBJ2-7
size: .
D: TRBD1
DNA: TGTGCCAGCAGACTAACCGTGGGACAGGGCTACGAGCAGTACTTC
CDR3: CASRLTVGQGYEQYF

V: TRBV7-8
J: TRBJ2-7
size: .
D: TRBD2
DNA: TGTGCCAGCAGCTTAGGGACTAGCGTTGCCTACGAGCAGTACTTC
CDR3: CASSLGTSVAYEQYF

V: TRBV10-3
J: TRBJ1-1
size: .
D: TRBD1
DNA: TGTGCCATCAGAAGCGGGGACAGGGCCACTGAAGCTTTCTTT
CDR3: CAIRSGDRATEAFF

V: TRBV19
J: TRBJ2-2
size: .
D: TRBD2
DNA: TGTGCCAGTAGTCTGGGACTAGCGGGAGTCGACGGGGAGCTGTTTTTT
CDR3: CASSLGLAGVDGELFF

V: TRBV9
J: TRBJ2-2
size: .
D: .
DNA: TGTGCCAGCAGCGTAGCCCCCGGGAGATTGACCGGGGAGCTGTTTTTT
CDR3: CASSVAPGRLTGELFF

V: TRBV6-6
J: TRBJ1-1
size: .
D: .
DNA: TGTGCCAGCAGTTATGGCCGATCCACTGAAGCTTTCTTT
CDR3: CASSYGRSTEAFF

V: TRBV29-1
J: TRBJ1-1
size: few
D: .
DNA: TGCAGCGTGGCCCTGAGGGATAAGAACACTGAAGCTTTCTTT
CDR3: CSVALRDKNTEAFF

V: TRBV10-1
J: TRBJ2-1
size: .
D: TRBD2
DNA: TGCGCCAGCAGTCCGACTAGCGGGAGCTCCTACAATGAGCAGTTCTTC
CDR3: CASSPTSGSSYNEQFF

V: TRBV30
J: TRBJ1-5
size: few
D: .
DNA: TGTGCCTGGAGTGGGGAGCAGGTCAATCAGCCCCAGCATTTT
CDR3: CAWSGEQVNQPQHF

V: TRBV5-1
J: TRBJ2-3
size: .
D: TRBD2
DNA: TGCGCCAGCAGCTCTGGACTAGCGGGAGGGCGCGGCACAGATACGCAGTATTTT
CDR3: CASSSGLAGGRGTDTQYF

V: TRBV27
J: TRBJ1-2
size: .
D: .
DNA: TGTGCCAGCAGCCCAACGGGGTCCTATGGCTACACCTTC
CDR3: CASSPTGSYGYTF

V: TRBV6-4
J: TRBJ2-3
size: .
D: TRBD2
DNA: TGTGCCAGCAGTGTGACTAGCGGGAGCTCAGATACGCAGTATTTT
CDR3: CASSVTSGSSDTQYF

V: TRBV6-5
J: TRBJ2-3
size: .
D: TRBD2
DNA: TGTGCCAGCAGTCTTAGCGGGGATACGCAGTATTTT
CDR3: CASSLSGDTQYF

V: TRBV13
J: TRBJ2-1
size: .
D: TRBD2
DNA: TGTGCCAGCAGCTCGCCGGGACTAGCGGGAGGTAAGGACAATGAGCAGTTCTTC
CDR3: CASSSPGLAGGKDNEQFF

V: TRBV5-4
J: TRBJ1-2
size: .
D: TRBD1
DNA: TGTGCCAGCAGTCCAGGGGGACAGGGAAGCTATGGCTACACCTTC
CDR3: CASSPGGQGSYGYTF

V: TRBV14
J: TRBJ2-5
size: .
D: .
DNA: TGTGCCAGCAGCCAAGACAGGCGTGTAGAGCAGTACTTC
CDR3: CASSQDRRVEQYF

V: TRBV7-2
J: TRBJ2-2
size: .
D: TRBD2
DNA: TGTGCCAGCACTAGCGGGAGGGTGACCGGGGAGCTGTTTTTT
CDR3: CASTSGRVTGELFF